This T cell receptor (beta chain) derives from a study of beta chain features in type 1 diabetes. Trimming at V came to 1 base and at J to 8 bases, leaving 5 bases not matched to a gene. The length of the CDR3 is 14 residues. Germline V gives CDR1 SQVTM, CDR2 ANQGSEA. This clone was detected a few times. Every bit of the isolated RNA underwent reverse transcription, so sequencing read expressed TCRB transcripts. Sequencing used immunoSEQ multiplex PCR; TCRdb keeps in-frame clones, though not all of them. The data contain about 470,000 clones, around 30% of them singletons. The TCR comes from a man younger than 35 in good health. Sequencing was performed on naive CD4+ T cells from blood. The rearrangement links TRBV29-1 to TRBJ2-1, with TRBD2 matching 10 bases. This CDR3 reads CSVEGGLAGDEQFF. The CDR3 coding sequence is TGCAGCGTTGAAGGTGGGCTAGCGGGAGATGAGCAGTTCTTC.